The 2 T cell receptor beta chains given below trace back to one sample, sequenced in a study of spatial heterogeneity in lung cancer. TCRdb itself ran the 5' RACE reads through MiXCR, one entry per CDR3 protein. The sample gives about 44,000 distinct CDR3 sequences, roughly an eighth of which show up once; about 57% is in the top ten. The time point here: sample taken at primary tumor resection. Source: PBMCs, taken at surgery. Every receptor here comes from a male donor with early-stage non-small cell lung cancer.

This clonotype was seen a few times. The chain employs TRBV7-6 and TRBJ2-3; TRBD2 matches at 7 bases. This CDR3 has 15 amino acids. Germline V gene sequence: CDR1 SGHVS, CDR2 FNYEAQ. With V trimmed by 5 bases and J by 3 bases, 8 bases remained unmatched. CDR3 DNA: TGTGCCAGCAGCACATCCGGGGGGAGGACAGATACGCAGTATTTT. Its protein is CASSTSGGRTDTQYF.

In this sample, this clonotype turned up a few times. The CDR3 is CASSLGGDEQYF. As DNA, the CDR3 is TGTGCCAGCAGTTTAGGGGGGGATGAGCAGTACTTC. The V gene is TRBV12-3 or TRBV12-4, the J gene TRBJ2-7; D may be TRBD2 (6 bases). The V gene lost 1 base and the J gene lost 7 bases, with 8 bases spanning the gap. The CDR3 sequence is 12 residues long.